These 6 T cell receptor beta chains share one sample of origin, sequenced in a study of blood T cell repertoires in COVID-19. Profiled with immunoSEQ multiplex PCR; TCRdb holds only in-frame clones, not every one. The data contain approximately 210,000 clones, just over 90% of them singletons. The specimen sequenced was peripheral blood. All receptors derive from a man younger than 45 with acute or convalescent COVID-19.

The genes are TRBV3-1 (or the pseudogene TRBV3-2) and TRBJ1-6, with D maybe TRBD1 (5 bases). Germline assignment: CDR1 LGHDT and CDR2 YNNKEL (reference sequence). CDR3 length: 14 amino acids. The V end lost 4 bases, the J end lost 6 bases, and 10 bases lay between the germline ends. CDR3 sequence: CASSPRGSNSPLHF. CDR3 sequence (DNA): TGTGCCAGCAGCCCCCGGGGGAGTAATTCACCCCTCCACTTT.

The V call is TRBV2, the J call TRBJ2-7, with D perhaps matching TRBD1 (6 bases). CDR1 is SNHLY, CDR2 FYNNEI, per germline. The V end was cut by 9 bases, the J end by 3 bases, with 15 bases between. The CDR3 is 13 residues long. Here the CDR3 reads CASGKGELYEQYF. DNA for the CDR3: TGTGCCAGTGGGAAGGGGGAACTCTACGAGCAGTACTTC. Variable domain in full (rest from reference TRBV2 and TRBJ2-7): EPEVTQTPSHQVTQMGQEVILRCVPISNHLYFYWYRQILGQKVEFLVSFYNNEISEKSEIFDDQFSVERPDGSNFTLKIRSTKLEDSAMYFCASGKGELYEQYFGPGTRLTVT.

J is TRBJ2-7 and V is TRBV19; tentative D call: TRBD1 (6 bases). This CDR3 contains 15 residues. CDR1 LNHDA and CDR2 SQIVND come from the germline V gene (reference sequence). With 3 bases removed from V and 3 bases from J, the gap between germline ends came to 15 bases. CDR3 in DNA: TGTGCCAGTAGTATCCGTCGGACAGCCAACTACGAGCAGTACTTC. It specifies CASSIRRTANYEQYF.

V is TRBV5-1 and J is TRBJ2-3; 8 nucleotides match TRBD2. Trimming removed 2 bases from V and 5 bases from J; junction bases left unmatched: 7. CDR1 is SGHRS, CDR2 YFSETQ, per germline. This CDR3 contains 15 residues. DNA for the CDR3: TGCGCCAGCAGCTTCTCCGGGAGGGTTGGAGATACGCAGTATTTT. The encoded protein is CASSFSGRVGDTQYF.

The J gene is TRBJ1-4, the V gene TRBV5-5; TRBD1 is a possible D gene (5 bases). The CDR3 length is 14 residues. CDR1 is SGHKS, CDR2 YYEKEE, per germline (reference sequence). The germline V and J ends were trimmed by 4 bases and 8 bases, with 15 bases remaining between them. CDR3 sequence: CASSADSLGEKLFF. The CDR3 nucleotides are TGTGCCAGCAGCGCTGACAGCCTAGGGGAAAAACTGTTTTTT. Full variable domain (rest looked up from reference TRBV5-5 and TRBJ1-4): DAGVTQSPTHLIKTRGQQVTLRCSPISGHKSVSWYQQVLGQGPQFIFQYYEKEERGRGNFPDRFSARQFPNYSSELNVNALLLGDSALYLCASSADSLGEKLFFGSGTQLSVL.

The chain carries TRBV19 and TRBJ1-5; D unresolved. With 4 bases removed from V and 3 bases from J, the gap between germline ends came to 13 bases. Germline CDR1 and CDR2: LNHDA and SQIVND (reference sequence). The CDR3 covers 15 residues. The CDR3 DNA follows: TGTGCCAGTAGTACCCCCCAGGTGGTCAATCAGCCCCAGCATTTT. It encodes CASSTPQVVNQPQHF.